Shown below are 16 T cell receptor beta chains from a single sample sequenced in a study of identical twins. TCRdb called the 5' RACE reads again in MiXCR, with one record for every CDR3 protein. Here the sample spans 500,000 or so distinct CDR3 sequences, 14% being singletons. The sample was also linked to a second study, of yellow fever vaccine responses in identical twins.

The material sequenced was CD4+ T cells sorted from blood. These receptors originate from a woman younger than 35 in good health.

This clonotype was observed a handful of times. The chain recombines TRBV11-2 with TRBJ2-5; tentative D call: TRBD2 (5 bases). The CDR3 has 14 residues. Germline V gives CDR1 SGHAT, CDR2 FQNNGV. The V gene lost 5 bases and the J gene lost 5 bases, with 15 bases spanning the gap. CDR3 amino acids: CASSPATGGETQYF. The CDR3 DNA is TGTGCCAGCAGCCCCGCCACGGGCGGGGAGACCCAGTACTTC.

The DNA for the CDR3 is TGTGCCAGCGGACAGGTCTCTGGGGCCAACGTCCTGACTTTC. It translates to CASGQVSGANVLTF. The chain combines TRBV28 with TRBJ2-6; 7 bases map to TRBD1. The CDR3 covers 14 residues. Germline-derived CDR1 and CDR2 are MDHEN and SYDVKM. J was trimmed by 0 bases and V by 8 bases; bases with no gene match: 1.

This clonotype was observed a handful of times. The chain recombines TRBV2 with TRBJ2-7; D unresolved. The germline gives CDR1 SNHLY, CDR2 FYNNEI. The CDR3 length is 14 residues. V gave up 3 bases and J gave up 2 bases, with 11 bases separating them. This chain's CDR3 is CASSDWSAAYEQYF. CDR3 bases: TGTGCCAGCAGTGATTGGTCGGCCGCCTACGAGCAGTACTTC.

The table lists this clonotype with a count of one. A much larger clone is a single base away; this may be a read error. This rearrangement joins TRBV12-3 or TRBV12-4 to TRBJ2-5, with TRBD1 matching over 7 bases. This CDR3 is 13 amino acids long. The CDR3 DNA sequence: TGTGCCAGCGGTTTAAGGGGGCCGGAGACCCAGTACTTC. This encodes CASGLRGPETQYF.

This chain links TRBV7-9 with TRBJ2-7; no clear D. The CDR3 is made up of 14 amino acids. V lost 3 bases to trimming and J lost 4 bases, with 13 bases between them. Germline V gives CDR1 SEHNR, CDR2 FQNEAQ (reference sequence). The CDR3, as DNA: TGTGCCAGCAGCTTTCCGGGTCCGGCATACGAGCAGTACTTC. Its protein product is CASSFPGPAYEQYF.

The CDR3 loop is CASSDSGRTGYEQYF. CDR3 in DNA: TGTGCCAGCAGTGATAGCGGGAGAACGGGCTACGAGCAGTACTTC. J is TRBJ2-7 and V is TRBV28; 9 nucleotides agree with TRBD2. This CDR3 is built from 15 residues. From germline, CDR1 is MDHEN and CDR2 SYDVKM. V lost 5 bases to trimming and J lost 3 bases; unmatched junction nucleotides: 8. Filled out from reference TRBV28 and TRBJ2-7, the complete variable domain reads DVKVTQSSRYLVKRTGEKVFLECVQDMDHENMFWYRQDPGLGLRLIYFSYDVKMKEKGDIPEGYSVSREKKERFSLILESASTNQTSMYLCASSDSGRTGYEQYFGPGTRLTVT.

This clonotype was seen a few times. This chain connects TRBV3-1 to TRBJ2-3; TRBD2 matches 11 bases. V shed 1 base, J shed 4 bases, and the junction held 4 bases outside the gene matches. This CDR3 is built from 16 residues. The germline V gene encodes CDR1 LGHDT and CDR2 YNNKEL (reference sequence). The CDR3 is CASSQGSGLAADTQYF. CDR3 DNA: TGTGCCAGCAGCCAAGGCTCGGGACTAGCGGCAGATACGCAGTATTTT.

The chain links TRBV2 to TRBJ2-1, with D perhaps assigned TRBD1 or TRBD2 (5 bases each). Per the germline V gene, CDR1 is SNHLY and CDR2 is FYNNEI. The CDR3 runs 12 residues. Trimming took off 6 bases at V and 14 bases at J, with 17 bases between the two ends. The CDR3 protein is CASRGDGPGKFF. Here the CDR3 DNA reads TGTGCCAGCAGGGGGGACGGACCTGGGAAGTTCTTC.

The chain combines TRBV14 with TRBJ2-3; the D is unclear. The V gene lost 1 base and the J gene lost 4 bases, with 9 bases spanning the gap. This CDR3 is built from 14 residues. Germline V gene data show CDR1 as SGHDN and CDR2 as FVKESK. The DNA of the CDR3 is TGTGCCAGCAGCCAAGGAATCGTAGCAGATACGCAGTATTTT. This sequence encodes CASSQGIVADTQYF.

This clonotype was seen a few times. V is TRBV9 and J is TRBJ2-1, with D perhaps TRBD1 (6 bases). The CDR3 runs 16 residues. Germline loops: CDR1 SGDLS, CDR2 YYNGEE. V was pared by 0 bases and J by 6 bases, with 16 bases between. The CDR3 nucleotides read TGTGCCAGCAGCGTAGGTCTGGGGGCTAGTGGCAATGAGCAGTTCTTC. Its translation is CASSVGLGASGNEQFF.

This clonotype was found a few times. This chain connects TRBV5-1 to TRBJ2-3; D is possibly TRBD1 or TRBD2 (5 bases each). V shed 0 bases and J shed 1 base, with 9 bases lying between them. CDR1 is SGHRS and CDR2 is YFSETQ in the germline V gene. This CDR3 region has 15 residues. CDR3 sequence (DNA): TGCGCCAGCAGCTTGGTCGGGGACCGCACAGATACGCAGTATTTT. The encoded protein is CASSLVGDRTDTQYF. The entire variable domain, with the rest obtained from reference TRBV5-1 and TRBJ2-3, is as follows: KAGVTQTPRYLIKTRGQQVTLSCSPISGHRSVSWYQQTPGQGLQFLFEYFSETQRNKGNFPGRFSGRQFSNSRSEMNVSTLELGDSALYLCASSLVGDRTDTQYFGPGTRLTVL.

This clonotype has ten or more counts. In nucleotides, the CDR3 is TGTGCCAGCAAGCCGGGACCCGGACATTCGAATACGCAGTATTTT. Protein product: CASKPGPGHSNTQYF. The chain uses TRBV12-3 or TRBV12-4 and TRBJ2-3; D assignment may be TRBD1 or TRBD2 (5 bases each). Trimming removed 7 bases at V and 7 bases at J, with 21 bases between. The CDR3 consists of 15 residues.

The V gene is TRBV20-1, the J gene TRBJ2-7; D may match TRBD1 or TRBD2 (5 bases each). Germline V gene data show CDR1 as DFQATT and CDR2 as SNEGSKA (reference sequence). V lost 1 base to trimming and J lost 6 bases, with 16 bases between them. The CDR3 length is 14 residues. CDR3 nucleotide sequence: TGCAGTGCTAGAGTAGCAGGGACCTCAGGCGAGCAGTACTTC. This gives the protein CSARVAGTSGEQYF.

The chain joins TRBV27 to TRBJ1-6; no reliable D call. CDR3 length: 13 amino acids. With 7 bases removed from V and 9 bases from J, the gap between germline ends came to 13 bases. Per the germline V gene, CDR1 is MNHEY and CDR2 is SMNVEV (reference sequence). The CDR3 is CASTNNVASPLHF. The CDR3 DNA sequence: TGTGCCAGCACCAACAACGTTGCTTCACCCCTCCACTTT.

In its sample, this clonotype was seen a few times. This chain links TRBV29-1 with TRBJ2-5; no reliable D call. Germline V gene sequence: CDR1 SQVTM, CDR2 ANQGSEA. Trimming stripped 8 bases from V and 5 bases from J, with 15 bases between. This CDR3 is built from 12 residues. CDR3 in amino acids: CSIWYAEETQYF. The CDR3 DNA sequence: TGCAGCATCTGGTATGCCGAGGAGACCCAGTACTTC.

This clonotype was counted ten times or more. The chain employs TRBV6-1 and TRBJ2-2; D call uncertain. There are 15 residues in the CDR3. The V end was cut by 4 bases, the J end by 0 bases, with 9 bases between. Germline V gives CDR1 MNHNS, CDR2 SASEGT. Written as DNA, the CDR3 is TGTGCCAGCAGTGTTGGGCTAGCGAACACCGGGGAGCTGTTTTTT. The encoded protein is CASSVGLANTGELFF.